Below, 9 T cell receptor beta chains from the same sample are listed, as sequenced in a study of T cell responses to AZD1222 COVID-19 vaccine. The method was immunoSEQ multiplex PCR; TCRdb's version includes in-frame clones alone and lacks a portion of them. The repertoire holds 75,000 to 100,000 clones, 90% seen once, with about 8% in the top ten. The input for sequencing was peripheral blood, taken on day 0 of AZD1222 vaccination. These receptors all stem from an adult in good health.

The chain is built from TRBV7-9 and TRBJ1-4; D not resolved. Germline V CDR1 and CDR2: SEHNR, FQNEAQ (reference sequence). This CDR3 has 19 amino acids. V was cut by 0 bases and J by 4 bases, with 21 bases left in between. Written as DNA, the CDR3 is TGTGCCAGCAGCTTAGCACGAAGTTCTTTCACCCTCGATAATGAAAAACTGTTTTTT. Protein sequence: CASSLARSSFTLDNEKLFF.

V usage is TRBV27 and J usage is TRBJ2-7; 11 positions match TRBD2. Germline V gene data show CDR1 as MNHEY and CDR2 as SMNVEV (reference sequence). CDR3 size: 15 residues. V trimming: 6 bases; J trimming: 4 bases; junction bases outside the gene matches: 8. The CDR3 loop is CASRTSGGLGYEQYF. The CDR3 coding sequence is TGTGCCAGCAGAACTAGCGGGGGACTAGGGTACGAGCAGTACTTC.

About this clone: The same CDR3 can be traced to other DNA sequences in this sample. The V call is TRBV30, the J call TRBJ1-6; no definite D call. Germline assignment: CDR1 GTSNPN and CDR2 SVGIG (reference sequence). Trimming pared 2 bases from V and 0 bases from J, leaving 14 bases between. The CDR3 is made up of 17 amino acids. CDR3 loop: CAWSTRPVSSYNSPLHF. CDR3 coding DNA: TGTGCCTGGAGTACCCGGCCCGTGAGCTCCTATAATTCACCCCTCCACTTT.

The chain employs TRBV5-8 and TRBJ1-2; D is unclear. The germline V and J ends were trimmed by 0 bases and 3 bases, with 9 bases remaining between them. Germline V gives CDR1 SGHTS, CDR2 YDEGEE. This CDR3 is built from 14 residues. The CDR3 coding sequence is TGTGCCAGCAGCTTGGGGAGTTCATACTATGGCTACACCTTC. This codes for CASSLGSSYYGYTF.

This chain links TRBV6-2 or TRBV6-3 with TRBJ2-1; D is ambiguous. The germline V gene has CDR1 MNHEY and CDR2 SVGEGT. The ends were cut back, 1 base at V and 9 bases at J, with 7 bases in the middle. The CDR3 spans 12 residues. The CDR3: CASSYFGVEQFF. The CDR3 DNA sequence: TGTGCCAGCAGTTACTTTGGGGTTGAGCAGTTCTTC.

The rearrangement uses TRBV7-3 and TRBJ2-7; D might be TRBD2 (5 bases). CDR1 and CDR2 from the germline V gene are SGHTA and FQGTGA. Trimming left V 3 bases short and J 4 bases short, with 13 bases between. The CDR3 totals 14 residues. As DNA, the CDR3 is TGTGCCAGCAGCTTTGGAGGTGTTGGGTACGAGCAGTACTTC. This codes for CASSFGGVGYEQYF. Together with reference TRBV7-3 and TRBJ2-7, the CDR3 gives the full variable domain: GAGVSQTPSNKVTEKGKYVELRCDPISGHTALYWYRQSLGQGPEFLIYFQGTGAADDSGLPNDRFFAVRPEGSVSTLKIQRTERGDSAVYLCASSFGGVGYEQYFGPGTRLTVT.

The rearrangement links TRBV5-4 to TRBJ2-5, with TRBD1 matching over 9 bases. Germline V gives CDR1 SGHNT, CDR2 YYREEE (reference sequence). The ends lost 0 bases at V and 4 bases at J; junction bases unmatched: 4. The CDR3 is made up of 15 amino acids. The CDR3 loop is CASSLGGTGRETQYF. The CDR3 DNA sequence: TGTGCCAGCAGCTTGGGGGGGACAGGGAGAGAGACCCAGTACTTC.

The chain recombines TRBV30 with TRBJ2-7; D is unresolved. The CDR3 loop spans 14 amino acids. Trimming pared 5 bases from V and 3 bases from J, leaving 17 bases between. Per germline, CDR1 GTSNPN and CDR2 SVGIG (reference sequence). As DNA, the CDR3 is TGTGCCTGGGGCCTCCCCGACCGATACTACGAGCAGTACTTC. It encodes CAWGLPDRYYEQYF. The variable domain in full, with the rest retrieved from reference TRBV30 and TRBJ2-7, is SQTIHQWPATLVQPVGSPLSLECTVEGTSNPNLYWYRQAAGRGLQLLFYSVGIGQISSEVPQNLSASRPQDRQFILSSKKLLLSDSGFYLCAWGLPDRYYEQYFGPGTRLTVT.

V gene TRBV30 combines with J gene TRBJ1-4; D is possibly TRBD1 (5 bases). This CDR3 contains 15 residues. V lost 4 bases to trimming and J lost 6 bases, with 18 bases between them. CDR1 and CDR2 from the germline V gene are GTSNPN and SVGIG (reference sequence). In nucleotides, the CDR3 is TGTGCCTGGACCGGGACCCTTGCGACGGATGAAAAACTGTTTTTT. Encoded protein: CAWTGTLATDEKLFF.